One sample yielded the 24 T cell receptor beta chains listed below, sequenced in a study of blood T cell repertoires in COVID-19. This table comes from immunoSEQ multiplex PCR, and its TCRdb copy is limited to in-frame clones, with some not included. The data show about 240,000 clones, 80% to 85% seen once. Material: peripheral blood. The source of these receptors is an older woman with active or convalescent COVID-19.

This clone was observed a handful of times. The chain recombines TRBV6-1 with TRBJ2-7; 8 nucleotides match TRBD2. This CDR3 contains 18 residues. From germline, CDR1 is MNHNS and CDR2 SASEGT. V gave up 2 bases and J gave up 2 bases; unmatched junction bases: 14. CDR3 DNA: TGTGCCAGCAGTGAAAGGGTCATGGCTAGCGGGCGAACCTACGAGCAGTACTTC. This sequence encodes CASSERVMASGRTYEQYF.

J is TRBJ1-1 and V is TRBV5-1; D is unclear. Germline CDR1 reads SGHRS; CDR2 reads YFSETQ. V shed 1 base and J shed 3 bases, with 7 bases lying between them. The CDR3 consists of 13 residues. The CDR3 spells CASSLRRDTEAFF. The CDR3 DNA reads as TGCGCCAGCAGCTTGAGGAGGGACACTGAAGCTTTCTTT.

The chain joins TRBV13 to TRBJ1-1; D unresolved. V lost 4 bases and J 1 base, leaving 7 bases between the germline ends. The CDR3 is 13 amino acids. Germline V lookup: CDR1 PRHDT, CDR2 FYEKMQ (reference sequence). The CDR3 region is CASSWGGNTEAFF. For the CDR3, the DNA is TGTGCCAGCAGCTGGGGAGGGAACACTGAAGCTTTCTTT.

The V and J genes are TRBV3-1 (or the pseudogene TRBV3-2) and TRBJ1-1; D unclear. Germline CDR1 reads LGHDT; CDR2 reads YNNKEL (reference sequence). The length of the CDR3 is 16 residues. V shed 4 bases and J shed 4 bases, with 19 bases lying between them. Here the CDR3 reads CASSLIRWRVVTEAFF. For the CDR3, the DNA is TGTGCCAGCAGCCTGATACGTTGGAGGGTAGTCACTGAAGCTTTCTTT.

This clone came up a few times. The CDR3: CASSSGLSSSGNTIYF. The CDR3 bases are TGTGCCAGCAGTTCCGGACTGAGTAGCTCTGGAAACACCATATATTTT. V gene TRBV6-5 combines with J gene TRBJ1-3; D remains unclear. From germline, CDR1 is MNHEY and CDR2 SVGAGI. This CDR3 region has 16 residues. V dropped 4 bases and J dropped 0 bases, with 13 bases sitting between them.

This chain links TRBV7-8 with TRBJ2-3; D is perhaps TRBD2 (7 bases). The CDR3 totals 16 residues. V was pared by 2 bases and J by 3 bases, with 15 bases between. Looked up from germline, CDR1 is SGHVS and CDR2 is FQNEAQ. For the CDR3, the DNA is TGTGCCAGCAGCTTACAAACGGGGGGCCAGACAGATACGCAGTATTTT. This sequence encodes CASSLQTGGQTDTQYF.

The gene calls are TRBV11-2 and TRBJ2-7, with D perhaps matching TRBD1 (6 bases). V lost 5 bases and J 2 bases, leaving 13 bases between the germline ends. The germline V gene encodes CDR1 SGHAT and CDR2 FQNNGV. The CDR3 length is 14 residues. The CDR3 sequence: CASSPLTGTYEQYF. Here the CDR3 DNA reads TGTGCCAGCAGCCCCCTGACAGGAACCTACGAGCAGTACTTC.

V and J are TRBV5-1 and TRBJ1-1; D unclear. V was trimmed by 0 bases and J by 1 base, leaving 10 bases between them. The CDR3 contains 15 residues. CDR1 is SGHRS, CDR2 YFSETQ, per germline. The CDR3 DNA follows: TGCGCCAGCAGCTTGGTGGGCAGGTCGAACACTGAAGCTTTCTTT. Translating gives CASSLVGRSNTEAFF.

The genes are TRBV6-5 and TRBJ1-3, with D possibly TRBD1 on 5 matching bases. There are 16 residues in the CDR3. The V end was cut by 3 bases, the J end by 0 bases, with 12 bases between. Germline assignment: CDR1 MNHEY and CDR2 SVGAGI. CDR3 residues: CASSYWGGDSGNTIYF. CDR3 DNA: TGTGCCAGCAGTTATTGGGGGGGTGACTCTGGAAACACCATATATTTT.

The rearrangement uses TRBV19 and TRBJ1-4; D remains ambiguous. Trimming cost V 7 bases and J 4 bases, with 16 bases left between them. The CDR3 loop spans 15 amino acids. Germline assignment: CDR1 LNHDA and CDR2 SQIVND (reference sequence). CDR3 nucleotide sequence: TGTGCCAGTATGGCGATGGGAGGAGGTAATGAAAAACTGTTTTTT. Translated: CASMAMGGGNEKLFF.

The CDR3 DNA is TGTGCTAGTGGCCTTGCGGACAGTCGACTCAATCAGCCCCAGCATTTT. Amino acids: CASGLADSRLNQPQHF. The V and J genes are TRBV12-5 and TRBJ1-5; D is possibly TRBD1 (6 bases). Trimming left V 6 bases short and J 3 bases short, with 18 bases between. This CDR3 region has 16 residues. The V gene's germline CDR1 is LGHNT and CDR2 FRNRAP.

V gene TRBV5-1 combines with J gene TRBJ1-6; D call uncertain. Germline CDR1 reads SGHRS; CDR2 reads YFSETQ. V shed 7 bases and J shed 5 bases, with 16 bases lying between them. The CDR3 loop spans 15 amino acids. Written as DNA, the CDR3 is TGCGCCAGCGCCCCGGGAACCAGGCATAATTCACCCCTCCACTTT. It is translated as CASAPGTRHNSPLHF. The full variable domain, rest sourced from reference TRBV5-1 and TRBJ1-6, is KAGVTQTPRYLIKTRGQQVTLSCSPISGHRSVSWYQQTPGQGLQFLFEYFSETQRNKGNFPGRFSGRQFSNSRSEMNVSTLELGDSALYLCASAPGTRHNSPLHFGNGTRLTVT.

The V call is TRBV20-1, the J call TRBJ2-5; 8 bases match TRBD2. This CDR3 comprises 14 residues. CDR1 is DFQATT and CDR2 is SNEGSKA in the germline V gene (reference sequence). The J segment lost 3 bases and the V segment lost 3 bases, leaving 6 bases of the junction unmatched. The chain's CDR3 is CSASGLAAKETQYF. The CDR3 nucleotides are TGCAGTGCTAGTGGACTAGCAGCTAAAGAGACCCAGTACTTC.

The CDR3 DNA sequence: TGTGCCAGCAACTTCGACTATATCCATGAGCAGTTCTTC. Translated: CASNFDYIHEQFF. The rearrangement links TRBV12-3 or TRBV12-4 to TRBJ2-1, with D possibly being TRBD2 (5 bases). The ends were cut back, 7 bases at V and 8 bases at J, with 15 bases in the middle. The CDR3 spans 13 residues.

The V gene is TRBV11-2, the J gene TRBJ2-3, with D perhaps TRBD1 (5 bases). The CDR3 length is 15 residues. Trimming stripped 3 bases from V and 2 bases from J, with 12 bases between. Looked up from germline, CDR1 is SGHAT and CDR2 is FQNNGV. DNA of the CDR3: TGTGCCAGCAGCTTCCAGGACACCCACACAGATACGCAGTATTTT. It translates to CASSFQDTHTDTQYF.

This clone has only one observation. The chain joins TRBV19 to TRBJ1-5, with 12 bases identical to TRBD1. With 5 bases clipped from V and 7 bases from J, the junction kept 3 bases outside the gene matches. This CDR3 region has 14 residues. Germline V CDR1 and CDR2: LNHDA, SQIVND (reference sequence). Here the CDR3 reads CASSPGQGAQPQHF. Written as DNA, the CDR3 is TGTGCCAGTAGTCCGGGACAGGGGGCGCAGCCCCAGCATTTT.

For this clone: Other DNA variants within this sample encode the same CDR3. The chain has TRBV6-5 and TRBJ2-2; 9 bases fit TRBD1. V was pared by 6 bases and J by 3 bases, with 5 bases of the junction left unmatched. The CDR3 spans 15 residues. The germline gives CDR1 MNHEY, CDR2 SVGAGI. CDR3 residues: CASSPGQGYTGELFF. The CDR3 DNA is TGTGCCAGCAGCCCGGGACAGGGTTACACCGGGGAGCTGTTTTTT.

The genes are TRBV15 and TRBJ2-5; the match to TRBD1 covers 9 bases. This CDR3 contains 13 residues. Trimming removed 8 bases from V and 2 bases from J; junction bases left unmatched: 3. Germline lookup yields CDR1 LNHNV and CDR2 YYDKDF (reference sequence). The CDR3 region has the DNA TGTGCCACCGTGGACAGGGGACAAGAGACCCAGTACTTC. Translating it yields CATVDRGQETQYF.

This clone was counted a few times. V and J are TRBV27 and TRBJ1-2, with 9 bases aligning to TRBD1. This CDR3 contains 12 residues. CDR1 is MNHEY, CDR2 SMNVEV, per germline (reference sequence). Germline trimming cut 5 bases from V and 8 bases from J; bases unmatched to any gene: 3. This CDR3 is CASSRTGDGYTF. CDR3 nucleotide sequence: TGTGCCAGCAGTCGGACAGGGGACGGCTACACCTTC.

The chain links TRBV11-2 to TRBJ2-7; D possibly corresponds to TRBD1 (6 bases). The germline CDR1 and CDR2 sequences are SGHAT and FQNNGV. The V end was cut by 2 bases, the J end by 6 bases, with 17 bases between. The CDR3 covers 15 residues. The CDR3 DNA follows: TGTGCCAGCAGCTTAATACAGGGTCCTTCAGGCGAGCAGTACTTC. Translated, it gives CASSLIQGPSGEQYF.

The V and J genes are TRBV24-1 and TRBJ1-2; 9 nucleotides line up with TRBD1. The CDR3 loop spans 19 amino acids. CDR1 is KGHDR, CDR2 SFDVKD, per germline. V was clipped by 0 bases and J by 7 bases; unmatched bases: 17. In DNA form, the CDR3 reads TGTGCCACCAGTGATTTGTTGCCCCCATCGGGACAGGGAGAGTGTGGCTACACCTTC. Amino acid sequence: CATSDLLPPSGQGECGYTF.

The chain is built from TRBV30 and TRBJ2-2; 9 bases line up with TRBD1. The CDR3 is made up of 14 amino acids. Per the germline V gene, CDR1 is GTSNPN and CDR2 is SVGIG (reference sequence). V gave up 2 bases and J gave up 5 bases; unmatched junction bases: 3. CDR3 DNA: TGTGCCTGGAGTACCGGACAGGGGACCGGGGAGCTGTTTTTT. It is translated as CAWSTGQGTGELFF.

Here the CDR3 reads CASSEDRGASYEQYF. The CDR3 region has the DNA TGTGCCAGCAGTGAAGACAGGGGCGCTTCCTACGAGCAGTACTTC. The chain employs TRBV2 and TRBJ2-7; the match to TRBD1 covers 7 bases. CDR1 is SNHLY and CDR2 is FYNNEI in the germline V gene. After removal of 1 base from V and 1 base from J, the junction contained 4 bases not matched to a gene. This CDR3 region has 15 residues.

The chain combines TRBV27 with TRBJ2-3; tentatively, D is TRBD2 (5 bases). Per germline, CDR1 MNHEY and CDR2 SMNVEV (reference sequence). The germline V and J ends were trimmed by 8 bases and 8 bases, with 14 bases remaining between them. The CDR3 runs to 12 residues. CDR3 sequence reads: CASGSGWGTQYF. As DNA, the CDR3 is TGTGCCAGCGGATCGGGATGGGGTACGCAGTATTTT.